Listed here are 27 T cell receptor beta chains from one sample, sequenced in a study of T cell repertoires in ileal Crohn's disease. Method: immunoSEQ multiplex PCR; TCRdb's copy keeps in-frame clones and lacks some. The sample includes roughly 2,400 clones, about four fifths of them seen just once. Sequenced sample: ileal tissue. Every receptor here comes from an adult with Crohn's disease.

This rearrangement joins TRBV6-4 to TRBJ2-2, with 9 bases matching TRBD2. CDR3 size: 18 residues. The V and J ends lost 2 bases and 6 bases, in that order; junction bases with no gene match: 13. Germline CDR1 reads MRHNA; CDR2 reads SNTAGT. The CDR3 reads CASSDTHSSGMWSGELFF. CDR3 nucleotides: TGTGCCAGCAGTGACACTCATTCTAGCGGGATGTGGTCCGGGGAGCTGTTTTTT.

Only a few counts were recorded for this clone. The chain couples TRBV19 to TRBJ1-5; D is possibly TRBD1 (5 bases). Germline values: CDR1 LNHDA, CDR2 SQIVND (reference sequence). Trimming removed 10 bases at V and 7 bases at J, with 17 bases between. This CDR3 is built from 13 residues. CDR3 coding DNA: TGTGCCACTGGGGGGGGAGAATTGCAGCCCCAGCATTTT. The encoded protein is CATGGGELQPQHF.

J is TRBJ1-5 and V is TRBV19, with TRBD1 matching 7 bases. The V segment lost 2 bases and the J segment 2 bases; nucleotides outside the gene matches: 3. The CDR3 is 15 residues long. Germline V gene lookup returns CDR1 LNHDA and CDR2 SQIVND (reference sequence). CDR3 nucleotides: TGTGCCAGTAGTATAACAGGGGCTCGCAATCAGCCCCAGCATTTT. This codes for CASSITGARNQPQHF.

The chain combines TRBV14 with TRBJ2-7; 9 bases agree with TRBD2. The V and J ends lost 0 bases and 3 bases, in that order; junction bases with no gene match: 6. The CDR3 has 16 amino acids. Germline-derived CDR1 and CDR2 are SGHDN and FVKESK. CDR3: CASSQDWAGGIYEQYF. CDR3 sequence (DNA): TGTGCCAGCAGCCAAGATTGGGCGGGAGGGATCTACGAGCAGTACTTC.

The genes are TRBV5-1 and TRBJ2-7; TRBD2 is a possible D gene (5 bases). V was cut by 5 bases and J by 0 bases, with 12 bases left in between. The CDR3 has 14 amino acids. CDR1 SGHRS and CDR2 YFSETQ come from the germline V gene. CDR3 nucleotide sequence: TGCGCCAGCAGTCTAGGGAGCTCCTCCTACGAGCAGTACTTC. Its protein product is CASSLGSSSYEQYF.

The chain employs TRBV6-6 and TRBJ2-2; maybe TRBD1 (6 bases). Germline-derived CDR1 and CDR2 are MNHNY and SVGAGI (reference sequence). The V end lost 6 bases, the J end lost 5 bases, and 19 bases lay between the germline ends. The CDR3 runs to 16 residues. CDR3 sequence reads: CASSLLDRFDTGELFF. The CDR3 nucleotides are TGTGCCAGCAGCCTACTTGACAGGTTCGATACCGGGGAGCTGTTTTTT.

The CDR3 reads CASSQAGLAGHSYEQYF. CDR3 coding DNA: TGCGCCAGCAGCCAGGCGGGACTAGCGGGACACTCCTACGAGCAGTACTTC. The chain uses TRBV4-3 and TRBJ2-7, with 13 bases matching TRBD2. Germline V gene sequence: CDR1 LGHNA, CDR2 YSLEER. The CDR3 spans 17 residues. The trim removed 3 bases at V and 0 bases at J, leaving 5 bases unmatched.

The chain links TRBV7-3 to TRBJ2-1; 8 nucleotides line up with TRBD2. Trimming removed 0 bases from V and 6 bases from J; junction bases left unmatched: 4. The germline V gene encodes CDR1 SGHTA and CDR2 FQGTGA. This CDR3 is 15 amino acids long. The DNA for the CDR3 is TGTGCCAGCAGCTTAACTAGCGGGAAACTCAATGAGCAGTTCTTC. Protein: CASSLTSGKLNEQFF.

The rearrangement uses TRBV5-5 and TRBJ1-5; D is possibly TRBD1 (5 bases). V was pared by 5 bases and J by 0 bases, with 12 bases between. The CDR3 has 15 amino acids. CDR1 and CDR2 (germline): SGHKS, YYEKEE (reference sequence). The CDR3 DNA is TGTGCCAGCAGTCGGGGGTCCCCTAGCAATCAGCCCCAGCATTTT. Its translation is CASSRGSPSNQPQHF.

The rearrangement uses TRBV27 and TRBJ2-1; the match to TRBD2 covers 8 bases. V lost 0 bases and J lost 0; bases outside the gene matches: 10. This CDR3 comprises 19 residues. From germline, CDR1 is MNHEY and CDR2 SMNVEV (reference sequence). The CDR3 sequence is CASSLSAASGPSSYNEQFF. The CDR3 DNA reads TGTGCCAGCAGTTTATCCGCGGCTAGCGGGCCGAGCTCCTACAATGAGCAGTTCTTC.

This chain links TRBV5-6 with TRBJ1-6; a possible D gene is TRBD1 (6 bases). Per germline, CDR1 SGHDT and CDR2 YYEEEE. V lost 4 bases and J 7 bases, leaving 12 bases between the germline ends. The CDR3 consists of 14 residues. The CDR3 sequence: CASSPQGWNSPLHF. In DNA, the CDR3 is TGTGCCAGCAGCCCACAGGGATGGAATTCACCCCTCCACTTT. Together with reference TRBV5-6 and TRBJ1-6, the CDR3 gives the full variable domain: DAGVTQSPTHLIKTRGQQVTLRCSPKSGHDTVSWYQQALGQGPQFIFQYYEEEERQRGNFPDRFSGHQFPNYSSELNVNALLLGDSALYLCASSPQGWNSPLHFGNGTRLTVT.

The chain combines TRBV5-4 with TRBJ1-4; possibly TRBD1 for D (6 bases). Germline V gene sequence: CDR1 SGHNT, CDR2 YYREEE (reference sequence). Trimming left V 4 bases short and J 5 bases short, with 18 bases between. The length of the CDR3 is 16 residues. The CDR3 sequence: CASSPSGRGNNEKLFF. The CDR3, as DNA: TGTGCCAGCAGCCCGTCCGGCAGGGGAAACAATGAAAAACTGTTTTTT.

The V call is TRBV12-5, the J call TRBJ1-1; a weak D match, TRBD1 (5 bases). Germline V gene sequence: CDR1 LGHNT, CDR2 FRNRAP. The CDR3 loop spans 12 amino acids. V was cut by 3 bases and J by 5 bases, with 7 bases left in between. The CDR3: CASGLKGTEAFF. The CDR3 bases are TGTGCTAGTGGTTTAAAGGGGACTGAAGCTTTCTTT. Full variable domain (remainder filled in from reference TRBV12-5 and TRBJ1-1): DARVTQTPRHKVTEMGQEVTMRCQPILGHNTVFWYRQTMMQGLELLAYFRNRAPLDDSGMPKDRFSAEMPDATLATLKIQPSEPRDSAVYFCASGLKGTEAFFGQGTRLTVV.

CDR3 in DNA: TGTGCCAGCAGCTGGACTACGTCCTCCTACGAGCAGTACGTC. Protein product: CASSWTTSSYEQYV. V gene TRBV11-2 combines with J gene TRBJ2-7, with D perhaps matching TRBD2 (6 bases). The CDR3 is 14 amino acids. With 4 bases removed from V and 0 bases from J, the gap between germline ends came to 10 bases. Germline CDR1 and CDR2: SGHAT and FQNNGV.

V usage is TRBV2 and J usage is TRBJ1-3; D is perhaps TRBD1 (5 bases). Trimming cost V 4 bases and J 2 bases, with 9 bases left between them. The CDR3 runs to 14 residues. CDR1 is SNHLY, CDR2 FYNNEI, per germline. The CDR3 region has the DNA TGTGCCAGCAGTGCCGGGGGTGCTGGAAACACCATATATTTT. It is translated as CASSAGGAGNTIYF. The complete variable domain, with remaining parts taken from reference TRBV2 and TRBJ1-3, reads EPEVTQTPSHQVTQMGQEVILRCVPISNHLYFYWYRQILGQKVEFLVSFYNNEISEKSEIFDDQFSVERPDGSNFTLKIRSTKLEDSAMYFCASSAGGAGNTIYFGEGSWLTVV.

The genes are TRBV10-2 and TRBJ1-3; D is unclear. The CDR3 has 14 residues. Germline V lookup: CDR1 WSHSY, CDR2 SAAADI. With 4 bases removed from V and 2 bases from J, the gap between germline ends came to 9 bases. This CDR3 reads CASSAGGTGNTIYF. CDR3 DNA sequence: TGCGCCAGCAGTGCCGGCGGAACTGGAAACACCATATATTTT.

This chain connects TRBV20-1 to TRBJ1-4; D unclear. There are 11 residues in the CDR3. In germline, CDR1 is DFQATT, CDR2 SNEGSKA (reference sequence). V was trimmed by 4 bases and J by 8 bases, leaving 8 bases between them. CDR3 DNA: TGCAGTGCTAACTTCCGGGAAAAACTGTTTTTT. This gives the protein CSANFREKLFF.

CDR3: CASSEKRGGSEQFF. The CDR3 DNA reads TGTGCCAGCAGTGAAAAGCGGGGGGGGTCTGAGCAGTTCTTC. J is TRBJ2-1 and V is TRBV2, with TRBD2 matching 10 bases. Germline CDR1 reads SNHLY; CDR2 reads FYNNEI. Trimming took 2 bases from V and 9 from J; bases not matched to a gene: 4. The CDR3 covers 14 residues. Looking up the rest from reference TRBV2 and TRBJ2-1 gives the full variable domain: EPEVTQTPSHQVTQMGQEVILRCVPISNHLYFYWYRQILGQKVEFLVSFYNNEISEKSEIFDDQFSVERPDGSNFTLKIRSTKLEDSAMYFCASSEKRGGSEQFFGPGTRLTVL.

A single count supports this clone. The chain carries TRBV4-2 and TRBJ2-7; 8 bases map to TRBD1. The CDR3 loop spans 15 amino acids. V lost 4 bases and J lost 6; bases outside the gene matches: 11. Germline assignment: CDR1 LGHNA and CDR2 YNFKEQ. CDR3 DNA: TGTGCCAGCAGCCCTAGCAGGACAGGGCCTAGCGAGCAGTACTTC. It specifies CASSPSRTGPSEQYF.

This chain joins TRBV4-3 and TRBJ2-7; no reliable D call. V lost 1 base and J 3 bases, leaving 7 bases between the germline ends. Germline CDR1 reads LGHNA; CDR2 reads YSLEER. The CDR3 sequence is 13 residues long. In nucleotides, the CDR3 is TGCGCCAGCAGCCAAGTAGTCTTCTACGAGCAGTACTTC. It yields the protein CASSQVVFYEQYF.

The V gene is TRBV9, the J gene TRBJ1-4, with 9 bases that match TRBD1. There are 19 residues in the CDR3. With V trimmed by 2 bases and J by 0 bases, 11 bases remained unmatched. CDR1 is SGDLS, CDR2 YYNGEE, per germline. The CDR3 reads CASSVSGTGSPATNEKLFF. CDR3 DNA: TGTGCCAGCAGCGTTTCGGGGACAGGGTCCCCGGCAACTAATGAAAAACTGTTTTTT.

CDR3 in DNA: TGTGCCAGCAGCCCAGGGGGCACAGATACGCAGTATTTT. It is translated as CASSPGGTDTQYF. V gene TRBV27 combines with J gene TRBJ2-3, with D perhaps matching TRBD1 (6 bases). The CDR3 is 13 residues long. Deletions cut 6 bases from V and 1 base from J, with 8 bases between. The germline CDR1 and CDR2 sequences are MNHEY and SMNVEV (reference sequence).

The chain carries TRBV9 and TRBJ2-6, with TRBD1 as a possible D gene (5 bases). The CDR3 is 15 residues long. Germline-derived CDR1 and CDR2 are SGDLS and YYNGEE. V dropped 1 base and J dropped 3 bases, with 8 bases sitting between them. This chain's CDR3 is CASSVTGLGANVLTF. The CDR3 coding sequence is TGTGCCAGCAGCGTAACAGGCCTTGGGGCCAACGTCCTGACTTTC.

The chain links TRBV7-2 to TRBJ2-1, with D hard to call. Germline lookup yields CDR1 SGHTA and CDR2 FQGNSA. The CDR3 contains 15 residues. V dropped 3 bases and J dropped 0 bases, with 9 bases sitting between them. CDR3 nucleotide sequence: TGTGCCAGCAGCTTTCAGGCGAGCTCCTACAATGAGCAGTTCTTC. It specifies CASSFQASSYNEQFF. Using reference TRBV7-2 and TRBJ2-1 for the parts outside the CDR3, the full variable domain is GAGVSQSPSNKVTEKGKDVELRCDPISGHTALYWYRQSLGQGLEFLIYFQGNSAPDKSGLPSDRFSAERTGGSVSTLTIQRTQQEDSAVYLCASSFQASSYNEQFFGPGTRLTVL.

This chain links TRBV19 with TRBJ1-3, with D perhaps TRBD1 (6 bases). This CDR3 has 15 amino acids. Germline CDR1 LNHDA, CDR2 SQIVND (reference sequence). The V end lost 3 bases, the J end lost 2 bases, and 11 bases lay between the germline ends. CDR3 DNA sequence: TGTGCCAGTAGTATCGGGACAATGACTGGAAACACCATATATTTT. Protein sequence: CASSIGTMTGNTIYF.

V is TRBV12-1 and J is TRBJ2-3; TRBD2 is the table's D call, not checked against the DNA. TRBV12-1 is annotated as a pseudogene. This CDR3 spans 20 amino acids. In DNA, the CDR3 is TGTGCCAGCAGCTTCAACTCGTGGTTGGTCCGGGAGATAGGGGAGGATACGCAGTATTTT. Protein sequence: CASSFNSWLVREIGEDTQYF.

J is TRBJ1-2 and V is TRBV5-3, with TRBD1 as a possible D gene (5 bases). TRBV5-3 has ORF status, its function being uncertain. V lost 4 bases and J 7 bases, leaving 11 bases between the germline ends. This CDR3 is 12 amino acids long. The CDR3 bases are TGTGCCAGAAGCAACGGGGGGTCTGGCTACACCTTC. As protein: CARSNGGSGYTF.